Each of the 25 T cell receptor beta chains below was sequenced from the same sample in a study of tumor-infiltrating lymphocytes in localized non-small cell lung cancer. Assay used: immunoSEQ multiplex PCR; TCRdb lists only in-frame clones, some missing. The data hold 10,000 or so clones, with around 76% observed a single time. Material: uninvolved lung tissue not adjacent to the tumor. The receptors shown here come from a human donor with non-small cell lung cancer.

This clone rates as medium-sized. The chain uses TRBV7-9 and TRBJ1-1, with D possibly TRBD1 on 6 matching bases. The V and J ends lost 1 base and 6 bases respectively, with 12 bases between them. Germline loops: CDR1 SEHNR, CDR2 FQNEAQ (reference sequence). The CDR3 contains 14 residues. The CDR3 bases are TGTGCCAGCAGCTTAGATTGGGGGCTGGCTGAAGCTTTCTTT. Its translation is CASSLDWGLAEAFF.

Only one count was recorded for this clone. This chain connects TRBV28 to TRBJ2-7; D gene ambiguous. Germline CDR1 is MDHEN and CDR2 is SYDVKM. There are 12 residues in the CDR3. Trimming stripped 4 bases from V and 0 bases from J, with 4 bases between. CDR3 nucleotide sequence: TGTGCCAGCAGTTCGACCTCCTACGAGCAGTACTTC. Its protein product is CASSSTSYEQYF. Full variable domain (outside the CDR3, taken from reference TRBV28 and TRBJ2-7): DVKVTQSSRYLVKRTGEKVFLECVQDMDHENMFWYRQDPGLGLRLIYFSYDVKMKEKGDIPEGYSVSREKKERFSLILESASTNQTSMYLCASSSTSYEQYFGPGTRLTVT.

This clone was counted a few times. The J gene is TRBJ2-2, the V gene TRBV5-1, with D maybe TRBD2 (5 bases). CDR3 length: 14 residues. Germline V gene lookup returns CDR1 SGHRS and CDR2 YFSETQ. V lost 0 bases to trimming and J lost 6 bases, with 9 bases between them. The chain's CDR3 is CASSLVYGAGELFF. CDR3 coding DNA: TGCGCCAGCAGCTTGGTGTACGGGGCCGGGGAGCTGTTTTTT.

V usage is TRBV9 and J usage is TRBJ2-2; the D gene is possibly TRBD2 (6 bases). CDR3 length: 14 amino acids. The ends were cut back, 5 bases at V and 4 bases at J, with 12 bases in the middle. Germline loops: CDR1 SGDLS, CDR2 YYNGEE. The CDR3: CASSRLVGTGELFF. In DNA form, the CDR3 reads TGTGCCAGCAGTCGACTAGTTGGCACCGGGGAGCTGTTTTTT.

This sequence joins TRBV25-1 and TRBJ1-3; no clear D gene. Trimming cost V 6 bases and J 8 bases, with 14 bases left between them. The CDR3 consists of 13 residues. The germline CDR1 and CDR2 sequences are MGHDK and SYGVNS. Written as DNA, the CDR3 is TGTGCCAGCAGCGGCCCATGGGTGGACACCATATATTTT. Its protein is CASSGPWVDTIYF.

This chain links TRBV5-1 with TRBJ2-3; D is undetermined. Looked up from germline, CDR1 is SGHRS and CDR2 is YFSETQ. The CDR3 is 15 residues long. Trimming cost V 1 base and J 0 bases, with 9 bases left between them. The CDR3 loop reads CASSLRAASTDTQYF. The CDR3, as DNA: TGCGCCAGCAGCTTGAGGGCAGCGAGCACAGATACGCAGTATTTT.

This rearrangement joins TRBV28 to TRBJ2-2, with 12 bases identical to TRBD2. The CDR3 runs 16 residues. In germline, CDR1 is MDHEN, CDR2 SYDVKM. The V gene end was trimmed by 5 bases and the J gene end by 2 bases; junction bases not matched to a gene: 3. The CDR3 nucleotides are TGTGCCAGCAGTCGCGGACTAGCGGGAAACACCGGGGAGCTGTTTTTT. As protein: CASSRGLAGNTGELFF.

The rearrangement links TRBV29-1 to TRBJ2-6; D not resolved. Trimming shortened V by 1 base and J by 0 bases, and 1 base separated the two germline ends. Germline CDR1 is SQVTM and CDR2 is ANQGSEA. This CDR3 has 13 amino acids. As DNA, the CDR3 is TGCAGCGTTGAAGTCTCTGGGGCCAACGTCCTGACTTTC. Encoded protein: CSVEVSGANVLTF.

This clone was detected only a few times. The V call is TRBV5-6, the J call TRBJ2-5; 12 bases are shared with TRBD2. Germline trimming cut 2 bases from V and 5 bases from J; bases unmatched to any gene: 4. Germline CDR1 SGHDT, CDR2 YYEEEE. This CDR3 has 15 residues. Written as DNA, the CDR3 is TGTGCCAGCAGCTTCGGACTAGCGGGGCGGGAGACCCAGTACTTC. Its translation: CASSFGLAGRETQYF.

The V gene is TRBV10-3, the J gene TRBJ2-7, with 9 bases fitting TRBD1. V shed 10 bases and J 4 bases; nucleotides not matched to a gene: 11. The CDR3 has 14 amino acids. CDR1 and CDR2 (germline): ENHRY, SYGVKD. The CDR3 region is CATCPGTGTYEQYF. The CDR3 DNA sequence: TGTGCCACCTGTCCCGGGACAGGGACATACGAGCAGTACTTC.

The chain recombines TRBV30 with TRBJ1-2, with D possibly matching TRBD1 (5 bases). The CDR3 is made up of 13 amino acids. CDR1 is GTSNPN and CDR2 is SVGIG in the germline V gene (reference sequence). As DNA, the CDR3 is TGTGCGTCAGCACCGGGGGTCGGCTATGGCTACACCTTC. Its translation: CASAPGVGYGYTF.

V and J are TRBV5-4 and TRBJ2-6; D might be TRBD1 (6 bases). The CDR3 is 17 residues long. V was shortened by 6 bases and J by 0 bases, with 16 bases between the two germline ends. The germline V gene has CDR1 SGHNT and CDR2 YYREEE (reference sequence). CDR3 nucleotide sequence: TGTGCCAGCACCCCCGGGACATGGAACTCTGGGGCCAACGTCCTGACTTTC. This encodes CASTPGTWNSGANVLTF.

The genes are TRBV4-3 and TRBJ2-3; D gene uncertain. Trimming took 8 bases from V and 5 from J, leaving 17 bases between them. The CDR3 extends over 14 amino acids. Per the germline V gene, CDR1 is LGHNA and CDR2 is YSLEER. The DNA of the CDR3 is TGCGCCAGCGCCCTAACGATTGGGGAAGATACGCAGTATTTT. Encoded protein: CASALTIGEDTQYF.

This chain connects TRBV27 to TRBJ1-1; TRBD1 aligns across 7 bases. Per germline, CDR1 MNHEY and CDR2 SMNVEV (reference sequence). The CDR3 spans 13 residues. After removal of 5 bases from V and 2 bases from J, the junction contained 2 bases not matched to a gene. CDR3 protein: CASSGQVNTEAFF. As DNA, the CDR3 is TGTGCCAGCAGTGGACAGGTTAACACTGAAGCTTTCTTT.

This clone has a single count. The CDR3 here is CASSLGKTGPIQETQYF. The CDR3 DNA follows: TGTGCCAGCAGCTTGGGTAAGACAGGGCCCATCCAAGAGACCCAGTACTTC. The gene calls are TRBV5-6 and TRBJ2-5, with 7 bases lining up with TRBD1. The V segment lost 0 bases and the J segment 1 base; nucleotides outside the gene matches: 9. In germline, CDR1 is SGHDT, CDR2 YYEEEE. The CDR3 runs 17 residues.

CDR3 loop: CASKGDRVNEKLFF. The CDR3 bases are TGTGCCAGCAAAGGGGACAGGGTTAATGAAAAACTGTTTTTT. The chain carries TRBV2 and TRBJ1-4, with 9 bases aligning to TRBD1. Trimming took 7 bases from V and 4 from J; bases not matched to a gene: 4. This CDR3 region has 14 residues. CDR1 is SNHLY and CDR2 is FYNNEI in the germline V gene.

This clone has just one count. V and J are TRBV19 and TRBJ1-1; no definite D call. The germline CDR1 and CDR2 sequences are LNHDA and SQIVND (reference sequence). V dropped 10 bases and J dropped 5 bases, with 5 bases sitting between them. The CDR3 has 9 amino acids. CDR3 loop: CANLTEAFF. The DNA for the CDR3 is TGTGCCAATCTGACTGAAGCTTTCTTT.

This clone came up once. The V gene is TRBV7-8, the J gene TRBJ2-7; no firm D call. The CDR3 runs 13 residues. The V and J ends lost 8 bases and 6 bases respectively, with 17 bases between them. In germline, CDR1 is SGHVS, CDR2 FQNEAQ. The CDR3 loop reads CASGTARNSEQYF. CDR3 DNA: TGTGCCAGCGGCACAGCCCGGAACAGCGAGCAGTACTTC.

The CDR3 spells CSVEPNRGETQYF. CDR3 nucleotide sequence: TGCAGCGTTGAACCGAATAGGGGAGAGACCCAGTACTTC. The rearrangement links TRBV29-1 to TRBJ2-5; weak D call: TRBD1 (5 bases). The ends were cut back, 2 bases at V and 4 bases at J, with 11 bases in the middle. The CDR3 has 13 amino acids. The germline V gene encodes CDR1 SQVTM and CDR2 ANQGSEA.

This sequence joins TRBV19 and TRBJ1-1; TRBD1 might be the D (5 bases). The V gene's germline CDR1 is LNHDA and CDR2 SQIVND (reference sequence). CDR3 length: 13 amino acids. V was trimmed by 6 bases and J by 1 base, leaving 9 bases between them. CDR3 sequence: CASSRDGNTEAFF. The CDR3 DNA follows: TGTGCCAGTAGCAGGGACGGGAACACTGAAGCTTTCTTT.

CDR3 protein: CASSDVRRGGDTEAFF. The CDR3 DNA sequence: TGCGCCAGCAGTGATGTAAGGCGAGGGGGTGACACTGAAGCTTTCTTT. The gene calls are TRBV10-2 and TRBJ1-1, with a tentative D call TRBD1 (6 bases). V shed 3 bases and J shed 3 bases, with 17 bases lying between them. This CDR3 spans 16 amino acids. Germline V CDR1 and CDR2: WSHSY, SAAADI.

This clone is judged medium-sized. The chain carries TRBV19 and TRBJ2-2, with D maybe TRBD1 (5 bases). CDR3 length: 13 amino acids. In germline, CDR1 is LNHDA, CDR2 SQIVND (reference sequence). The V end was cut by 8 bases, the J end by 0 bases, with 7 bases between. The CDR3 reads CASSDTNTGELFF. CDR3 DNA: TGTGCCAGTTCGGACACGAACACCGGGGAGCTGTTTTTT.

This chain links TRBV25-1 with TRBJ2-2; the match to TRBD2 covers 8 bases. Germline CDR1 MGHDK, CDR2 SYGVNS. J lost 3 bases, V lost 6 bases, and 15 bases had no gene match. The CDR3 has 18 amino acids. The CDR3 DNA sequence: TGTGCCAGCAGGGCCCAAACTAGCGGAGCCATTTACACCGGGGAGCTGTTTTTT. This gives the protein CASRAQTSGAIYTGELFF.

The J gene is TRBJ2-1, the V gene TRBV5-6; 9 bases map to TRBD2. The CDR3 length is 15 residues. V was clipped by 4 bases and J by 9 bases; unmatched bases: 11. In germline, CDR1 is SGHDT, CDR2 YYEEEE. The CDR3 sequence is CASSPTAGGPLEQFF. CDR3 bases: TGTGCCAGCAGCCCCACGGCGGGGGGGCCTCTTGAGCAGTTCTTC.

In nucleotides, the CDR3 is TGTGCCTGGAGTGAGGGGAACACTGAAGCTTTCTTT. This translates into CAWSEGNTEAFF. V usage is TRBV30 and J usage is TRBJ1-1; no reliable D call. Deletions cut 1 base from V and 1 base from J, with 4 bases between. The CDR3 is 12 amino acids. The germline gives CDR1 GTSNPN, CDR2 SVGIG (reference sequence).